The T cell receptor beta chain under discussion was sequenced for a study of blood T cell repertoires in COVID-19. Study context: Nucleic acid was either cDNA or gDNA, and it came from T cells, B-cell-depleted T cells, or PBMCs.

Method: immunoSEQ multiplex PCR; TCRdb's copy keeps in-frame clones and lacks some. The profile shows fewer than 45,000 clones, over 60% of them singletons. The origin of this receptor is a man between 60 and 75 years old with active COVID-19. The sequenced sample consisted of peripheral blood.

The DNA of the CDR3 is TGTGCCAGCAGTTCCGGGACGGGGGTCACAGATACGCAGTATTTT. Translating gives CASSSGTGVTDTQYF. The chain employs TRBV7-2 and TRBJ2-3; TRBD2 is a possible D gene (6 bases). The CDR3 consists of 15 residues. CDR1 is SGHTA, CDR2 FQGNSA, per germline. With 6 bases removed from V and 2 bases from J, the gap between germline ends came to 15 bases.